The next 3 T cell receptor beta chains were all read from a single sample in a study of blood T cell repertoires in COVID-19. Repertoires were generated with immunoSEQ multiplex PCR, while TCRdb's copy carries only in-frame clones and drops some. The sample lists 100,000 to 120,000 clones; 80% to 90% were seen once. Sequenced sample: peripheral blood. These receptors originate from a man in his forties with acute or convalescent COVID-19.

The chain joins TRBV7-9 to TRBJ2-7; tentatively, D is TRBD2 (6 bases). The V gene lost 0 bases and the J gene lost 6 bases, with 12 bases spanning the gap. CDR1 is SEHNR, CDR2 FQNEAQ, per germline (reference sequence). The CDR3 covers 14 residues. Here the CDR3 reads CASSLARGSGEQYF. In nucleotides, the CDR3 is TGTGCCAGCAGCTTAGCGCGGGGATCAGGCGAGCAGTACTTC.

The rearrangement links TRBV19 to TRBJ1-1; D may be TRBD1 (5 bases). V dropped 7 bases and J dropped 0 bases, with 18 bases sitting between them. Germline values: CDR1 LNHDA, CDR2 SQIVND (reference sequence). The CDR3 runs 16 residues. The CDR3 here is CASTPIGARVNTEAFF. DNA for the CDR3: TGTGCCAGTACTCCCATTGGGGCCCGGGTGAACACTGAAGCTTTCTTT.

V usage is TRBV29-1 and J usage is TRBJ2-7, with 7 bases lining up with TRBD1. This CDR3 contains 15 residues. Trimming removed 2 bases from V and 0 bases from J; junction bases left unmatched: 7. Germline values: CDR1 SQVTM, CDR2 ANQGSEA. The CDR3 sequence is CSVEYRQGSSYEQYF. CDR3 DNA sequence: TGCAGCGTTGAATACCGACAGGGCTCCTCCTACGAGCAGTACTTC.